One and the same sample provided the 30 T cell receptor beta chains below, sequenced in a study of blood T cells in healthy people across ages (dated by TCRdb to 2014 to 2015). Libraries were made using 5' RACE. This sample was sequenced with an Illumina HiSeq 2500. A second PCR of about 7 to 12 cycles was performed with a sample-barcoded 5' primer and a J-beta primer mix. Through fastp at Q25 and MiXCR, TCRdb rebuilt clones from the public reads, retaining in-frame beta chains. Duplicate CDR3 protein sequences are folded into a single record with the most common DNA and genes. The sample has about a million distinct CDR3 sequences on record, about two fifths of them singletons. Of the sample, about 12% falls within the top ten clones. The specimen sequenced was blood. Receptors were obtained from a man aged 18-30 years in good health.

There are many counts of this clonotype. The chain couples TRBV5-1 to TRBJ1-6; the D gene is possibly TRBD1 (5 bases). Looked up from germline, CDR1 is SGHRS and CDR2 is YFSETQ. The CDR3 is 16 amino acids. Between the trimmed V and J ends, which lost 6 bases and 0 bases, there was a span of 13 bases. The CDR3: CASTEQASSYNSPLHF. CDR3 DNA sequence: TGCGCCAGCACCGAACAGGCCAGCTCCTATAATTCACCCCTCCACTTT.

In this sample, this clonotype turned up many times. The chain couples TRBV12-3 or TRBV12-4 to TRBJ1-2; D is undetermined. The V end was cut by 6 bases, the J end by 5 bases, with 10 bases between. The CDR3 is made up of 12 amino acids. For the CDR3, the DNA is TGTGCCAGCAGCCAGACCGAATATGGCTACACCTTC. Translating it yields CASSQTEYGYTF.

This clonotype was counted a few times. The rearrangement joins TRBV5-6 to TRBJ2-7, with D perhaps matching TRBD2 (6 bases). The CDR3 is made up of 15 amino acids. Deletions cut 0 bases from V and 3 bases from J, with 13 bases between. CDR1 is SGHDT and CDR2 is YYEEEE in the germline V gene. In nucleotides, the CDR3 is TGTGCCAGCAGCTTGGCCTTGCGGGGCGACTACGAGCAGTACTTC. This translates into CASSLALRGDYEQYF.

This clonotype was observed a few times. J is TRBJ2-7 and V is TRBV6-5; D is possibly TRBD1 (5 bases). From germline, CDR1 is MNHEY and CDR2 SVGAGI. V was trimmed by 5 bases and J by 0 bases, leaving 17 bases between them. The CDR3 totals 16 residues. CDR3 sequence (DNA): TGTGCCAGCAGTCATTCAGTAGGACAAAGCTCCTACGAGCAGTACTTC. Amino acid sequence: CASSHSVGQSSYEQYF.

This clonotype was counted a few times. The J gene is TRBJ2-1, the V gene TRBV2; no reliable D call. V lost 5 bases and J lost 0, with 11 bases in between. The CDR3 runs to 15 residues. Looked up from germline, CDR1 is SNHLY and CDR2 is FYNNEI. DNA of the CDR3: TGTGCCAGCAGTCCTCTTTCGAGCTCCTACAATGAGCAGTTCTTC. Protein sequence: CASSPLSSSYNEQFF.

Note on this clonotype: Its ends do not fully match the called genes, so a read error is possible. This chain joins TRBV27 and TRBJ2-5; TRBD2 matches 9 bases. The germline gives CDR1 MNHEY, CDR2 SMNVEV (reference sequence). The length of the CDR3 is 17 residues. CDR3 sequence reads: CASSLYGNGLAQETRYF. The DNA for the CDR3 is TGTGCCAGCAGTTTATACGGGAATGGACTAGCGCAAGAGACCCGGTACTTC.

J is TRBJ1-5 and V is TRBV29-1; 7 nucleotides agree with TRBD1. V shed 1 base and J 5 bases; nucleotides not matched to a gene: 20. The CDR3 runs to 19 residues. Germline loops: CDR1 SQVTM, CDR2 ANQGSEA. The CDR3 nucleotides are TGCAGCGTTGAAGCCCCATCGGTCGCCAGGGGGAATGAGGATCAGCCCCAGCATTTT. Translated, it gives CSVEAPSVARGNEDQPQHF.

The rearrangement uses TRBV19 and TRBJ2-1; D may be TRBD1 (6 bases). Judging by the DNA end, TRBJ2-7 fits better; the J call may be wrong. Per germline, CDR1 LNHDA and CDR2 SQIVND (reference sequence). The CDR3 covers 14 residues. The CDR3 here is CASSPTPQGYEQYF. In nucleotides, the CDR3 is TGTGCCAGTAGCCCGACTCCACAGGGCTACGAGCAGTACTTC.

The CDR3 nucleotides are TGTGCCAGCAGCTTCCCGAGTGGTGGAAACACCATATATTTT. It is translated as CASSFPSGGNTIYF. The chain has TRBV7-9 and TRBJ1-3; D gene ambiguous. The V and J ends lost 3 bases and 3 bases respectively, with 9 bases between them. CDR1 is SEHNR, CDR2 FQNEAQ, per germline (reference sequence). This CDR3 region has 14 residues.

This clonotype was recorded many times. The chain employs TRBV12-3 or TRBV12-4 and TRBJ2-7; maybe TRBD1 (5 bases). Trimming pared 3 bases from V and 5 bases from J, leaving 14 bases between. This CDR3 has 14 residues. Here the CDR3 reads CASSLSRVGHEQYF. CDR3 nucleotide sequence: TGTGCCAGCAGTTTGTCCAGGGTCGGTCACGAGCAGTACTTC.

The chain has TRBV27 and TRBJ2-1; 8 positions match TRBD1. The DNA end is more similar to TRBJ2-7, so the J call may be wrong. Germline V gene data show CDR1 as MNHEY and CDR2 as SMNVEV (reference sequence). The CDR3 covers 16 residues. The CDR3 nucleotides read TGTGCCAGCAGCTCCAGGGGGCACGTCGGGAATAATGAGCAGTACTTC. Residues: CASSSRGHVGNNEQYF.

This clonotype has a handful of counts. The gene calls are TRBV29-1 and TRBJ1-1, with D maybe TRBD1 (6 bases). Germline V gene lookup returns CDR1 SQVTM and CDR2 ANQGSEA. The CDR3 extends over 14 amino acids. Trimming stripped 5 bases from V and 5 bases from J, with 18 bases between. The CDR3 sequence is CSVLKGGGDTEAFF. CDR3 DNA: TGCAGCGTTTTGAAAGGGGGGGGAGATACTGAAGCTTTCTTT.

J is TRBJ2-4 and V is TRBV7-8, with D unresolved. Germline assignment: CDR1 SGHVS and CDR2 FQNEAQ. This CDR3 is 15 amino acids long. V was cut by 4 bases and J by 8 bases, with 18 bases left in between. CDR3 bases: TGTGCCAGCAGCTCGAGGACCGGCGCTTATCACATTCAGTACTTC. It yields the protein CASSSRTGAYHIQYF.

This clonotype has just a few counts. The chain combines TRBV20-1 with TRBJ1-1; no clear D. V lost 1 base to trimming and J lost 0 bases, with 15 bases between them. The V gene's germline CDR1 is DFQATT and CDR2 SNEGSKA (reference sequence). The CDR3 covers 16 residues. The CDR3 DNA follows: TGCAGTGCTAGAGTGTCTGGTCTTGGAATGAACACTGAAGCTTTCTTT. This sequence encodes CSARVSGLGMNTEAFF.

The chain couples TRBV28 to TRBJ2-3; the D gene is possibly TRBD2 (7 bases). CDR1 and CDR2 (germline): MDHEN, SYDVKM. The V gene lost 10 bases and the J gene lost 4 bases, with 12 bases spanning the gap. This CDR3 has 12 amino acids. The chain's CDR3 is CAIAGAADTQYF. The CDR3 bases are TGTGCCATCGCGGGGGCAGCAGATACGCAGTATTTT.

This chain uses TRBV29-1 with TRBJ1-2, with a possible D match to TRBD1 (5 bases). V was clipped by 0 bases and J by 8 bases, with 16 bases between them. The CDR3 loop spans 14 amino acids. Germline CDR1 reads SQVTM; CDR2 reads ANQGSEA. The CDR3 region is CSVEDLGRAVGYTF. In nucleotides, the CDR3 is TGCAGCGTTGAAGATCTCGGCAGGGCGGTGGGCTACACCTTC.

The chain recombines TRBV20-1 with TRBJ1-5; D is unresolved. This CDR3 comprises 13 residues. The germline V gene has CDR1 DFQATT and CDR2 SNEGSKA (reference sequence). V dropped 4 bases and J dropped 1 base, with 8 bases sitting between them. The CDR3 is CSATWISNQPQHF. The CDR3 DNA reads TGCAGTGCTACCTGGATAAGCAATCAGCCCCAGCATTTT.

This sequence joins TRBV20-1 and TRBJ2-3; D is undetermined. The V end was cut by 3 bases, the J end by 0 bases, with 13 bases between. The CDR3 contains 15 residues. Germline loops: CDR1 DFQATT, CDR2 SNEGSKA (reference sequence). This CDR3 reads CSASGVFSSTDTQYF. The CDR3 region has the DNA TGCAGTGCTAGTGGAGTGTTCTCTAGCACAGATACGCAGTATTTT.

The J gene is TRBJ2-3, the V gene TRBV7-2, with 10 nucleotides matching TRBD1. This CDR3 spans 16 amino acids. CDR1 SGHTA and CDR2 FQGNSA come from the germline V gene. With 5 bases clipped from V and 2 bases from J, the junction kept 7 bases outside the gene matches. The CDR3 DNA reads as TGTGCCAGCAGCGTGCCGACAGGGGGCGACACAGATACGCAGTATTTT. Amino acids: CASSVPTGGDTDTQYF.

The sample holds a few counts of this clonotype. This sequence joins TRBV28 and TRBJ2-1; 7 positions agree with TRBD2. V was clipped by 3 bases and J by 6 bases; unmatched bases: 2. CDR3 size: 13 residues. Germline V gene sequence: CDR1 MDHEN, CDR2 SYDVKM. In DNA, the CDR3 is TGTGCCAGCAGTTTTGCTAGCGGCAATGAGCAGTTCTTC. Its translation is CASSFASGNEQFF.

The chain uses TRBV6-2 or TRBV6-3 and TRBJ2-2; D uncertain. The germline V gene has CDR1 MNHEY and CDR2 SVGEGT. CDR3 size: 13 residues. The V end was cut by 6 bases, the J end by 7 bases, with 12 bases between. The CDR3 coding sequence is TGTGCCAGCAGCCCGATTGGTAACGGGGAGCTGTTTTTT. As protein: CASSPIGNGELFF.

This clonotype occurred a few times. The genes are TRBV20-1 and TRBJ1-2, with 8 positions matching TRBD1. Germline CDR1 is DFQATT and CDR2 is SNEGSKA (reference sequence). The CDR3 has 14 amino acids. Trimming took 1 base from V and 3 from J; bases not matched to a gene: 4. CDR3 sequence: CSARATGGDYGYTF. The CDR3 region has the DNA TGCAGTGCTAGAGCAACAGGGGGAGACTATGGCTACACCTTC.

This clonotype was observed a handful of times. The CDR3 DNA follows: TGTGCCAGCAGCCCCCGACGGGCGGAGTACAATGAGCAGTTCTTC. Translated: CASSPRRAEYNEQFF. This rearrangement joins TRBV9 to TRBJ2-1; D unresolved. The CDR3 length is 15 residues. Trimming pared 4 bases from V and 4 bases from J, leaving 15 bases between. Germline V gene sequence: CDR1 SGDLS, CDR2 YYNGEE.

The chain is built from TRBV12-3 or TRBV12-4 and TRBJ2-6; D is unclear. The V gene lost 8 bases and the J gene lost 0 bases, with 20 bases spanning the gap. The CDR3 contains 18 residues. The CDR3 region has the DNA TGTGCCAGCGGCTCAAGGGAACCTCTTCTCTCTGGGGCCAACGTCCTGACTTTC. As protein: CASGSREPLLSGANVLTF.

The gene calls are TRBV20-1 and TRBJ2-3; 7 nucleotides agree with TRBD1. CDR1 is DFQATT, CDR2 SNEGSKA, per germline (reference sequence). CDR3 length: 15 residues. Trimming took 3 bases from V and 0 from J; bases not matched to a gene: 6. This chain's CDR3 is CSASTGASSTDTQYF. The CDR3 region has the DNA TGCAGTGCTAGTACAGGGGCCTCGAGCACAGATACGCAGTATTTT.

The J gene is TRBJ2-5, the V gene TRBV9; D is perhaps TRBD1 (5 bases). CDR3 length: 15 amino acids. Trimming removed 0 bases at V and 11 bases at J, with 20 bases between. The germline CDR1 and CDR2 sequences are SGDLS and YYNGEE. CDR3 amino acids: CASSVEGQGYNEQYF. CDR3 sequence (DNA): TGTGCCAGCAGCGTAGAAGGGCAGGGATACAATGAGCAGTACTTC.

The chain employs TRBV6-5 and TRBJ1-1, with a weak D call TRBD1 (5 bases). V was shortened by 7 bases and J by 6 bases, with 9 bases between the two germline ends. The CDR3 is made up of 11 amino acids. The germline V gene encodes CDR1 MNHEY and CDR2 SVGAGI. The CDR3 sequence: CASTRGAEAFF. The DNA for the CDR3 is TGTGCCAGCACTCGGGGGGCTGAAGCTTTCTTT.

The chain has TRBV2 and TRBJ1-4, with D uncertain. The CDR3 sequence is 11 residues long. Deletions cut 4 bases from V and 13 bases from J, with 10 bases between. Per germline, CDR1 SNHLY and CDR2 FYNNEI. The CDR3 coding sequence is TGTGCCAGCAGTGTTCAAGGGTTACTGTTTTTT. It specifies CASSVQGLLFF.

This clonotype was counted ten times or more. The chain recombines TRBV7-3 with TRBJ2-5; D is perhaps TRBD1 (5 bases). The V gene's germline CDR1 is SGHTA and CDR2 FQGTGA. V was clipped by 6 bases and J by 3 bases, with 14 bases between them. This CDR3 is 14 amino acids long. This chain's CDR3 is CASSSGHFEETQYF. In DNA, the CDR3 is TGTGCCAGCAGTAGTGGACACTTCGAAGAGACCCAGTACTTC.

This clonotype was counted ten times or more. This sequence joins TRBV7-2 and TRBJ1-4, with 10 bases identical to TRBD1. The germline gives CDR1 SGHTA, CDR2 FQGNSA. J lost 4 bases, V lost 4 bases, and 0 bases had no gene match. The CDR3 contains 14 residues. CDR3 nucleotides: TGTGCCAGCAGCTGGGACAGGGGTAATGAAAAACTGTTTTTT. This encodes CASSWDRGNEKLFF.